Given below is one T cell receptor (beta chain) in context. Antigen unknown. This sample is part of a study of CXCR3-negative and CXCR3-positive naive CD8 T cells. Points from the study as a whole: More hydrophobic TRB CDR3s occurred in CXCR3-positive than in CXCR3-negative naive cells.

Via 5' RACE with UMI labels, TRB cDNA libraries were prepared. TCRdb re-called the 5' RACE reads and gives one entry per CDR3 protein, without DNA. The sample data list 100,000 to 150,000 distinct CDR3 sequences. This sequence originates from a human donor in good health. Some clones in this sample may be carry-over from other donors' samples. The sequenced sample consisted of naive CXCR3- CD8+ T cells from blood. Stated subset: CD45RO-CCR7+CD27+CD95- naive CD8+ T cells lacking CXCR3 (TNR3-).

CDR3 sequence: CASSLTSYEQYF. This chain connects TRBV7-2 to TRBJ2-7. CDR1 and CDR2 (germline): SGHTA, FQGNSA. This CDR3 has 12 amino acids.